The entry below describes one T cell receptor (beta chain). This CDR3 has 15 residues. V lost 6 bases, J lost 6 bases, and 17 bases lay in between. Germline-derived CDR1 and CDR2 are SGHAT and FQNNGV. The data were taken from a study of metastatic and nonmetastatic thyroid tumors. Using MiXCR, TCRdb re-called clones from the PCR reads. The repertoire holds tens of thousands of clones, with more than 15% as singletons. All patients reached thyroid surgery having received no treatment beforehand. Sequencing used blood. The rearrangement links TRBV11-2 to TRBJ2-2; a possible D gene is TRBD2 (5 bases). The clonotype was recovered from a female donor with papillary thyroid cancer or a benign thyroid nodule (not recorded which). Some clones in this sample may be carry-over from other donors' samples. Here the CDR3 reads CASSGPGINPGELFF. The CDR3 DNA reads TGTGCCAGCAGTGGTCCGGGGATCAACCCCGGGGAGCTGTTTTTT. Full variable domain (rest looked up from reference TRBV11-2 and TRBJ2-2): EAGVAQSPRYKIIEKRQSVAFWCNPISGHATLYWYQQILGQGPKLLIQFQNNGVVDDSQLPKDRFSAERLKGVDSTLKIQPAKLEDSAVYLCASSGPGINPGELFFGEGSRLTVL.